These 26 T cell receptor beta chains came from one sample sequenced in a study of blood T cell repertoires in COVID-19. Sequencing was performed with immunoSEQ multiplex PCR; in TCRdb, only in-frame clones are kept and a portion is missing. The table shows around 500,000 clones, with 80% to 90% occurring only once. The sequencing input was peripheral blood. These receptors all come from a human donor in a cohort sampled during active COVID-19.

This chain joins TRBV18 and TRBJ2-7; the match to TRBD1 covers 12 bases. CDR3 length: 15 amino acids. Germline trimming cut 3 bases from V and 5 bases from J; bases unmatched to any gene: 5. From germline, CDR1 is KGHSH and CDR2 LQKENI. The CDR3 spells CASSPLGQGAHEQYF. Here the CDR3 DNA reads TGTGCCAGCTCACCTCTGGGACAGGGGGCCCACGAGCAGTACTTC.

The chain combines TRBV3-1 (or the pseudogene TRBV3-2) with TRBJ2-7; maybe TRBD2 (6 bases). The V gene lost 4 bases and the J gene lost 1 base, with 11 bases spanning the gap. The CDR3 covers 14 residues. From germline, CDR1 is LGHDT and CDR2 YNNKEL (reference sequence). The CDR3 sequence is CASSLLALSYEQYF. Here the CDR3 DNA reads TGTGCCAGCAGCCTTCTAGCGCTATCCTACGAGCAGTACTTC.

This chain links TRBV5-4 with TRBJ1-2; TRBD1 might be the D (5 bases). V was clipped by 4 bases and J by 6 bases, with 19 bases between them. The CDR3 totals 15 residues. Germline-derived CDR1 and CDR2 are SGHNT and YYREEE (reference sequence). CDR3 region: CASSGTGPEGNGYTF. CDR3 nucleotide sequence: TGTGCCAGCAGCGGCACAGGTCCAGAAGGGAATGGCTACACCTTC.

The genes are TRBV7-9 and TRBJ1-1, with a weak D call TRBD1 (6 bases). The CDR3 sequence is 13 residues long. V gave up 5 bases and J gave up 1 base, with 8 bases separating them. CDR1 and CDR2 from the germline V gene are SEHNR and FQNEAQ (reference sequence). Here the CDR3 reads CASSMTGNTEAFF. CDR3 sequence (DNA): TGTGCCAGCAGCATGACAGGGAACACTGAAGCTTTCTTT.

This clone showed up just a few times. The rearrangement links TRBV19 to TRBJ1-5; 8 bases fit TRBD1. V shed 4 bases and J 6 bases; nucleotides not matched to a gene: 2. Germline V gene lookup returns CDR1 LNHDA and CDR2 SQIVND (reference sequence). This CDR3 has 13 amino acids. The CDR3 DNA sequence: TGTGCCAGTAGTACGACAGGGGTTCAGCCCCAGCATTTT. It encodes CASSTTGVQPQHF.

With regard to this clone: The same CDR3 can be traced to other DNA sequences in this sample. The chain carries TRBV15 and TRBJ2-5, with 8 bases identical to TRBD1. The V gene's germline CDR1 is LNHNV and CDR2 YYDKDF (reference sequence). The V and J ends lost 1 base and 1 base, in that order; junction bases with no gene match: 2. The CDR3 runs to 15 residues. The CDR3 coding sequence is TGTGCCACCAGCAGAGCCGGACAGGGCCAAGAGACCCAGTACTTC. Protein sequence: CATSRAGQGQETQYF.

This rearrangement joins TRBV3-1 (or the pseudogene TRBV3-2) to TRBJ1-2, with D perhaps matching TRBD1 (6 bases). V shed 4 bases and J shed 5 bases, with 20 bases lying between them. In germline, CDR1 is LGHDT, CDR2 YNNKEL (reference sequence). This CDR3 has 16 amino acids. The CDR3 region is CASSPLQRGGGYGYTF. The DNA for the CDR3 is TGTGCCAGCAGCCCCCTGCAGCGGGGAGGGGGGTATGGCTACACCTTC.

The sample holds a few counts of this clone. This rearrangement joins TRBV9 to TRBJ2-3, with TRBD2 matching 14 bases. The germline V gene has CDR1 SGDLS and CDR2 YYNGEE. The CDR3 length is 16 residues. Trimming cost V 4 bases and J 3 bases; bases outside gene matches: 4. CDR3: CASSLRTSGRTDTQYF. DNA of the CDR3: TGTGCCAGCAGCTTACGGACTAGCGGGAGGACAGATACGCAGTATTTT.

The V call is TRBV27, the J call TRBJ2-6; TRBD1 matches at 9 bases. Germline V lookup: CDR1 MNHEY, CDR2 SMNVEV (reference sequence). This CDR3 spans 19 amino acids. V lost 3 bases to trimming and J lost 0 bases; unmatched junction nucleotides: 9. CDR3 nucleotide sequence: TGTGCCAGCAGTTTTACTTGGACAGGGGCTTCCTCTGGGGCCAACGTCCTGACTTTC. This gives the protein CASSFTWTGASSGANVLTF.

This clone has a single count. This chain links TRBV6-6 with TRBJ1-5; 7 bases map to TRBD1. The germline V gene encodes CDR1 MNHNY and CDR2 SVGAGI (reference sequence). Germline trimming cut 8 bases from V and 5 bases from J; bases unmatched to any gene: 3. This CDR3 has 12 residues. CDR3 DNA sequence: TGTGCCAGCGGCCAGGGGGATCAGCCCCAGCATTTT. The encoded protein is CASGQGDQPQHF.

The rearrangement uses TRBV14 and TRBJ2-7; D might be TRBD2 (6 bases). There are 15 residues in the CDR3. Germline lookup yields CDR1 SGHDN and CDR2 FVKESK. The germline V and J ends were trimmed by 0 bases and 5 bases, with 14 bases remaining between them. In DNA, the CDR3 is TGTGCCAGCAGCCAAGACCGGGGGAGCCTCCACGAGCAGTACTTC. Amino acids: CASSQDRGSLHEQYF.

The rearrangement joins TRBV5-1 to TRBJ2-7, with a possible D match to TRBD1 (6 bases). V lost 3 bases, J lost 4 bases, and 11 bases lay in between. Germline CDR1 and CDR2: SGHRS and YFSETQ. The CDR3 is 13 residues long. CDR3 nucleotide sequence: TGCGCCAGCAGCTCGTTACAGGGATACGAGCAGTACTTC. Its protein product is CASSSLQGYEQYF.

The chain joins TRBV30 to TRBJ2-2, with 10 positions matching TRBD1. The CDR3 sequence is 15 residues long. Germline V CDR1 and CDR2: GTSNPN, SVGIG (reference sequence). The V gene end was trimmed by 5 bases and the J gene end by 3 bases; junction bases not matched to a gene: 6. The CDR3 DNA reads TGTGCCTGGGTTCAGGACAGGGGGGACACCGGGGAGCTGTTTTTT. It yields the protein CAWVQDRGDTGELFF.

This chain joins TRBV19 and TRBJ1-5; a weak D match, TRBD1 (5 bases). Trimming removed 5 bases from V and 2 bases from J, with 22 bases in between. CDR3 length: 18 residues. Germline V gives CDR1 LNHDA, CDR2 SQIVND (reference sequence). This CDR3 is CASSAADRGPRGNQPQHF. As DNA, the CDR3 is TGTGCCAGTAGTGCGGCGGATAGGGGCCCCCGAGGCAATCAGCCCCAGCATTTT. The full variable domain, rest sourced from reference TRBV19 and TRBJ1-5, is DGGITQSPKYLFRKEGQNVTLSCEQNLNHDAMYWYRQDPGQGLRLIYYSQIVNDFQKGDIAEGYSVSREKKESFPLTVTSAQKNPTAFYLCASSAADRGPRGNQPQHFGDGTRLSIL.

The chain has TRBV6-2 or TRBV6-3 and TRBJ1-2; TRBD1 might be the D (6 bases). The CDR3 sequence is 15 residues long. Germline CDR1 MNHEY, CDR2 SVGEGT. The V end was cut by 0 bases, the J end by 8 bases, with 16 bases between. CDR3 in amino acids: CASSYSKGVRQGYTF. The CDR3 DNA follows: TGTGCCAGCAGTTACTCGAAGGGGGTTCGGCAGGGCTACACCTTC.

This rearrangement joins TRBV2 to TRBJ1-2, with a tentative D call TRBD1 (6 bases). V lost 4 bases and J lost 8, with 17 bases in between. Looked up from germline, CDR1 is SNHLY and CDR2 is FYNNEI. The CDR3 consists of 14 residues. CDR3 coding DNA: TGTGCCAGCAGTGGCCAGGGGACGGCTGGGGGCTACACCTTC. Its translation: CASSGQGTAGGYTF.

The chain joins TRBV7-2 to TRBJ2-1; TRBD2 matches 10 bases. The length of the CDR3 is 15 residues. J was trimmed by 5 bases and V by 2 bases; bases with no gene match: 3. Germline V lookup: CDR1 SGHTA, CDR2 FQGNSA. CDR3 coding DNA: TGTGCCAGCAGCTTAATGCTAGCGGGAGACAATGAGCAGTTCTTC. Translation gives CASSLMLAGDNEQFF.

The chain couples TRBV7-9 to TRBJ1-2; unclear D gene. This CDR3 region has 19 residues. The germline V and J ends were trimmed by 1 base and 2 bases, with 23 bases remaining between them. Germline CDR1 is SEHNR and CDR2 is FQNEAQ (reference sequence). The CDR3: CASSLGPLEVQAGNYGYTF. The DNA of the CDR3 is TGTGCCAGCAGCTTAGGGCCCCTTGAAGTTCAGGCGGGGAACTATGGCTACACCTTC.

The rearrangement links TRBV14 to TRBJ1-1; TRBD1 agrees at 7 bases. The CDR3 extends over 14 amino acids. Trimming at V came to 4 bases and at J to 6 bases, leaving 8 bases not matched to a gene. Germline CDR1 reads SGHDN; CDR2 reads FVKESK. The CDR3 DNA reads as TGTGCCAGCAGCCTCGACAGGGCCAACGCTGAAGCTTTCTTT. Translation gives CASSLDRANAEAFF. Using reference TRBV14 and TRBJ1-1 for the parts outside the CDR3, the full variable domain is EAGVTQFPSHSVIEKGQTVTLRCDPISGHDNLYWYRRVMGKEIKFLLHFVKESKQDESGMPNNRFLAERTGGTYSTLKVQPAELEDSGVYFCASSLDRANAEAFFGQGTRLTVV.

This chain uses TRBV6-1 with TRBJ1-2; unclear D gene. Trimming stripped 0 bases from V and 4 bases from J, with 12 bases between. CDR1 and CDR2 (germline): MNHNS, SASEGT. The CDR3 extends over 15 amino acids. The CDR3 protein is CASSEARLIIYGYTF. Written as DNA, the CDR3 is TGTGCCAGCAGTGAAGCAAGACTGATAATCTATGGCTACACCTTC.

The V and J genes are TRBV5-4 and TRBJ2-7; possibly TRBD1 for D (5 bases). The V gene lost 2 bases and the J gene lost 1 base, with 19 bases spanning the gap. The germline gives CDR1 SGHNT, CDR2 YYREEE (reference sequence). This CDR3 region has 17 residues. DNA of the CDR3: TGTGCCAGCAGCTTCTTATCGGGTCAGGGCATATCCTACGAGCAGTACTTC. Translating gives CASSFLSGQGISYEQYF.

The V gene is TRBV3-1 (or the pseudogene TRBV3-2), the J gene TRBJ1-4; D gene uncertain. In germline, CDR1 is LGHDT, CDR2 YNNKEL (reference sequence). The CDR3 is 17 amino acids. V was trimmed by 1 base and J by 0 bases, leaving 12 bases between them. The CDR3 protein is CASSQAGGIATNEKLFF. The CDR3 DNA reads TGTGCCAGCAGCCAAGCAGGAGGGATAGCAACTAATGAAAAACTGTTTTTT.

In nucleotides, the CDR3 is TGTGCCAGTAGTACTCTAGCGACTAGCACAGATACGCAGTATTTT. Its protein product is CASSTLATSTDTQYF. The chain carries TRBV19 and TRBJ2-3; a weak D match, TRBD2 (6 bases). Germline V lookup: CDR1 LNHDA, CDR2 SQIVND (reference sequence). CDR3 length equals 15 residues. V was trimmed by 4 bases and J by 0 bases, leaving 11 bases between them.

This clone was observed a single time. The chain is built from TRBV12-3 or TRBV12-4 and TRBJ2-1; D remains unclear. The V end lost 5 bases, the J end lost 6 bases, and 11 bases lay between the germline ends. The CDR3 extends over 13 amino acids. CDR3 region: CASSPPLRNEQFF. The CDR3 bases are TGTGCCAGCAGTCCCCCCCTGCGCAATGAGCAGTTCTTC.

The genes are TRBV21-1 and TRBJ2-5; TRBD2 reflects the table's D call only, with no check against the DNA. TRBV21-1 is designated a pseudogene. The CDR3 is 18 amino acids. CDR3 in amino acids: CASSPEGREGSGQETQYF. CDR3 DNA sequence: TGTGCCAGCAGTCCTGAGGGGCGGGAGGGTTCAGGCCAAGAGACCCAGTACTTC.

The chain uses TRBV10-3 and TRBJ1-1, with 8 bases identical to TRBD1. Per the germline V gene, CDR1 is ENHRY and CDR2 is SYGVKD. V was clipped by 1 base and J by 3 bases; unmatched bases: 1. The CDR3 length is 14 residues. CDR3 DNA: TGTGCCATCAGTGAGTTGACAGGGGACACTGAAGCTTTCTTT. This codes for CAISELTGDTEAFF.